This passage covers 18 T cell receptor beta chains from one sample sequenced in a study of blood T cell repertoires in COVID-19 (dated by TCRdb to 2018 to 2020). Library preparation employed the immunoSEQ multiplex PCR assay. As stored in TCRdb, this immuneACCESS dataset retains in-frame rearrangements with V and J assigned. A fraction of the clones does not appear; measured against another copy, unresolved V genes explain less than half of the discrepancy, and the remainder lacks a known reason. This sample is represented by 100,000 to 150,000 clones; approximately 86% of them were singletons. Around 2.3% of the sample comes from the top ten. Sequences were obtained from PBMCs or T cells enriched from blood (not recorded which). All receptors come from a woman in her 50s who had recovered from COVID-19.

The CDR3 bases are TGTGCCAGCAGTTCCGGACAGACCTACGAGCAGTACTTC. It yields the protein CASSSGQTYEQYF. This chain uses TRBV6-5 with TRBJ2-7; D perhaps matches TRBD1 (6 bases). V lost 4 bases and J 2 bases, leaving 9 bases between the germline ends. Germline lookup yields CDR1 MNHEY and CDR2 SVGAGI. The length of the CDR3 is 13 residues.

The chain links TRBV5-1 to TRBJ1-1; 8 bases align to TRBD1. V lost 1 base to trimming and J lost 4 bases; unmatched junction nucleotides: 12. Germline V CDR1 and CDR2: SGHRS, YFSETQ. The CDR3 is made up of 17 amino acids. CDR3 sequence (DNA): TGCGCCAGCAGCTTGTTAGGGGGCAGGGGGCTCACCACTGAAGCTTTCTTT. Translated: CASSLLGGRGLTTEAFF. Complete variable domain (other parts from reference TRBV5-1 and TRBJ1-1): KAGVTQTPRYLIKTRGQQVTLSCSPISGHRSVSWYQQTPGQGLQFLFEYFSETQRNKGNFPGRFSGRQFSNSRSEMNVSTLELGDSALYLCASSLLGGRGLTTEAFFGQGTRLTVV.

The CDR3 DNA is TGTGCCAGCAGCCCCCGGACAGGTCTTAATGAAAAACTGTTTTTT. Translated, it gives CASSPRTGLNEKLFF. The gene calls are TRBV7-9 and TRBJ1-4, with 7 bases identical to TRBD1. Germline V CDR1 and CDR2: SEHNR, FQNEAQ (reference sequence). J was trimmed by 4 bases and V by 5 bases; bases with no gene match: 7. The CDR3 extends over 15 amino acids. Based on the CDR3 plus reference TRBV7-9 and TRBJ1-4, the full variable domain is DTGVSQNPRHKITKRGQNVTFRCDPISEHNRLYWYRQTLGQGPEFLTYFQNEAQLEKSRLLSDRFSAERPKGSFSTLEIQRTEQGDSAMYLCASSPRTGLNEKLFFGSGTQLSVL.

The chain couples TRBV30 to TRBJ2-7, with TRBD2 identical over 11 bases. With 0 bases clipped from V and 5 bases from J, the junction kept 12 bases outside the gene matches. Germline CDR1 is GTSNPN and CDR2 is SVGIG (reference sequence). The CDR3 covers 17 residues. As DNA, the CDR3 is TGTGCCTGGAGTGTTTCCCTAGTTAGCGGGGGGGCCCACGAGCAGTACTTC. Protein product: CAWSVSLVSGGAHEQYF.

The chain employs TRBV30 and TRBJ1-3; D possibly corresponds to TRBD1 (5 bases). Trimming took off 5 bases at V and 2 bases at J, with 13 bases between the two ends. This CDR3 spans 14 amino acids. Germline V gene lookup returns CDR1 GTSNPN and CDR2 SVGIG (reference sequence). The CDR3 DNA follows: TGTGCCTGGGGCTTGGGGGGAACTGGAAACACCATATATTTT. Translating it yields CAWGLGGTGNTIYF.

This sequence joins TRBV10-2 and TRBJ1-3, with D perhaps TRBD1 (6 bases). Germline CDR1 and CDR2: WSHSY and SAAADI. The CDR3 loop spans 15 amino acids. Trimming shortened V by 3 bases and J by 5 bases, and 14 bases separated the two germline ends. The CDR3 loop reads CASSDPGTWRNTIYF. The CDR3 region has the DNA TGCGCCAGCAGTGATCCCGGGACATGGAGAAACACCATATATTTT.

J is TRBJ1-1 and V is TRBV5-5; tentative D call: TRBD1 (5 bases). Germline V gives CDR1 SGHKS, CDR2 YYEKEE (reference sequence). This CDR3 spans 15 amino acids. The V end was cut by 4 bases, the J end by 3 bases, with 16 bases between. The CDR3 region is CASSTSLGRYTEAFF. The DNA of the CDR3 is TGTGCCAGCAGCACATCCCTGGGGCGATACACTGAAGCTTTCTTT.

The V gene is TRBV7-2, the J gene TRBJ1-5, with D perhaps TRBD1 (6 bases). Germline V lookup: CDR1 SGHTA, CDR2 FQGNSA. CDR3 length: 13 residues. The V end lost 3 bases, the J end lost 7 bases, and 10 bases lay between the germline ends. The CDR3 nucleotides are TGTGCCAGCAGCTTGGGGGCTCGACAGCCCCAGCATTTT. As protein: CASSLGARQPQHF. Filled out from reference TRBV7-2 and TRBJ1-5, the complete variable domain reads GAGVSQSPSNKVTEKGKDVELRCDPISGHTALYWYRQSLGQGLEFLIYFQGNSAPDKSGLPSDRFSAERTGGSVSTLTIQRTQQEDSAVYLCASSLGARQPQHFGDGTRLSIL.

V is TRBV10-3 and J is TRBJ2-1; 9 nucleotides match TRBD1. Germline V gene sequence: CDR1 ENHRY, CDR2 SYGVKD. The CDR3 is made up of 14 amino acids. The V segment lost 6 bases and the J segment 6 bases; nucleotides outside the gene matches: 6. The CDR3 here is CAISPLTGGNEQFF. The CDR3 coding sequence is TGTGCCATCAGCCCCCTGACAGGGGGCAATGAGCAGTTCTTC.

This clone was observed a handful of times. This rearrangement joins TRBV25-1 to TRBJ2-7, with no clear D. Per the germline V gene, CDR1 is MGHDK and CDR2 is SYGVNS. Trimming shortened V by 1 base and J by 4 bases, and 5 bases separated the two germline ends. The CDR3 is made up of 12 amino acids. The CDR3 DNA reads as TGTGCCAGCAGTGAATCCTTTTACGAGCAGTACTTC. It specifies CASSESFYEQYF.

The CDR3 region is CASSPTGIRTDTQYF. The CDR3 nucleotides are TGCGCCAGCAGCCCAACAGGGATTCGCACAGATACGCAGTATTTT. V usage is TRBV5-1 and J usage is TRBJ2-3; maybe TRBD1 (6 bases). The V gene lost 4 bases and the J gene lost 1 base, with 13 bases spanning the gap. Looked up from germline, CDR1 is SGHRS and CDR2 is YFSETQ. The CDR3 is 15 residues long. Together with reference TRBV5-1 and TRBJ2-3, the CDR3 gives the full variable domain: KAGVTQTPRYLIKTRGQQVTLSCSPISGHRSVSWYQQTPGQGLQFLFEYFSETQRNKGNFPGRFSGRQFSNSRSEMNVSTLELGDSALYLCASSPTGIRTDTQYFGPGTRLTVL.

The J gene is TRBJ1-1, the V gene TRBV3-1 (or the pseudogene TRBV3-2), with 7 bases that match TRBD1. This CDR3 region has 14 residues. The V gene's germline CDR1 is LGHDT and CDR2 YNNKEL (reference sequence). Germline trimming cut 0 bases from V and 4 bases from J; bases unmatched to any gene: 2. The CDR3 region has the DNA TGTGCCAGCAGCCAAGAGGACAGGACCACTGAAGCTTTCTTT. This codes for CASSQEDRTTEAFF.

CDR3 in amino acids: CASSIAGDISTGELFF. CDR3 nucleotide sequence: TGTGCCAGTAGTATAGCCGGGGACATTTCCACCGGGGAGCTGTTTTTT. The chain combines TRBV19 with TRBJ2-2; possibly TRBD1 for D (6 bases). Germline CDR1 is LNHDA and CDR2 is SQIVND (reference sequence). This CDR3 has 16 amino acids. The germline V and J ends were trimmed by 1 base and 4 bases, with 13 bases remaining between them.

This chain joins TRBV5-8 and TRBJ2-7; 8 nucleotides line up with TRBD1. The CDR3 contains 14 residues. Germline values: CDR1 SGHTS, CDR2 YDEGEE. The V and J ends lost 9 bases and 7 bases, in that order; junction bases with no gene match: 15. CDR3 sequence: CATSLWDRSREQYF. The CDR3 DNA reads as TGTGCCACTTCACTTTGGGACAGGAGTCGGGAGCAGTACTTC.

The rearrangement links TRBV3-1 (or the pseudogene TRBV3-2) to TRBJ2-7; 10 bases agree with TRBD1. The V gene end was trimmed by 3 bases and the J gene end by 2 bases; junction bases not matched to a gene: 10. Germline V gene data show CDR1 as LGHDT and CDR2 as YNNKEL (reference sequence). The CDR3 is 17 residues long. In nucleotides, the CDR3 is TGTGCCAGCAGCCAGGACACTCCGGGACAGGGGCCCTACGAGCAGTACTTC. Protein product: CASSQDTPGQGPYEQYF.

The chain joins TRBV6-5 to TRBJ1-5; a possible D gene is TRBD1 (5 bases). The CDR3 totals 14 residues. Trimming stripped 6 bases from V and 3 bases from J, with 12 bases between. The germline CDR1 and CDR2 sequences are MNHEY and SVGAGI. CDR3 amino acids: CASRMGGDNQPQHF. The CDR3 nucleotides read TGTGCCAGCAGGATGGGGGGAGACAATCAGCCCCAGCATTTT.

This sequence joins TRBV5-1 and TRBJ1-2, with 8 positions matching TRBD1. This CDR3 is built from 15 residues. V gave up 4 bases and J gave up 4 bases; unmatched junction bases: 9. Germline-derived CDR1 and CDR2 are SGHRS and YFSETQ. The chain's CDR3 is CASSASLDRGYGYTF. The CDR3 nucleotides are TGCGCCAGCAGCGCCTCACTCGACAGGGGCTATGGCTACACCTTC.

The chain employs TRBV21-1 and TRBJ1-6; the D call of TRBD1 is as the table states it, not checked on the DNA. TRBV21-1 is deemed a pseudogene. The CDR3 totals 16 residues. Here the CDR3 DNA reads TGTGCCAGCAGCAGGGGTCCCGGGACAGAGAATTCACCCCTCCACTTT. It codes for CASSRGPGTENSPLHF.